A single sample is the source of the 20 T cell receptor beta chains below, sequenced in a study of T cell responses to AZD1222 COVID-19 vaccine. Using immunoSEQ multiplex PCR, the repertoire was profiled, and TCRdb retains in-frame clones only, with some absent. The sample holds 150,000 to 200,000 clones; around 86% are singletons and the top ten take 2.5% to 3%. Sequences were derived from peripheral blood, sampled on day 0 of MenACWY control vaccination. All receptors derive from an adult in good health.

The chain links TRBV18 to TRBJ1-1; the D is unclear. V lost 1 base and J 1 base, leaving 7 bases between the germline ends. This CDR3 region has 14 residues. CDR1 and CDR2 (germline): KGHSH, LQKENI. The CDR3 coding sequence is TGTGCCAGCTCACCACGCCCCAGGAACACTGAAGCTTTCTTT. The encoded protein is CASSPRPRNTEAFF.

The chain is built from TRBV5-6 and TRBJ1-1, with a weak D call TRBD1 (6 bases). CDR1 is SGHDT and CDR2 is YYEEEE in the germline V gene. This CDR3 has 15 amino acids. Trimming cost V 0 bases and J 2 bases, with 11 bases left between them. CDR3 loop: CASSLAGTQNTEAFF. The CDR3 nucleotides are TGTGCCAGCAGCTTGGCCGGGACACAAAACACTGAAGCTTTCTTT.

This sequence joins TRBV30 and TRBJ1-3; perhaps TRBD1 as D (5 bases). CDR1 and CDR2 from the germline V gene are GTSNPN and SVGIG (reference sequence). CDR3 size: 14 residues. Trimming took off 7 bases at V and 4 bases at J, with 17 bases between the two ends. CDR3 nucleotides: TGTGCCTCCACACCTCGGGCAGGGGGAAACACCATATATTTT. Its protein product is CASTPRAGGNTIYF.

CDR3 region: CASSPRDRLTYEQYF. CDR3 nucleotide sequence: TGTGCCAGCAGCCCCCGGGACAGGTTGACCTACGAGCAGTACTTC. This chain connects TRBV11-3 to TRBJ2-7, with TRBD1 matching 8 bases. The CDR3 loop spans 15 amino acids. Germline V gene data show CDR1 as SGHNT and CDR2 as YENEEA. Unmatched junction bases numbered 8, after V lost 5 bases and J lost 2 bases.

The V call is TRBV7-9, the J call TRBJ2-7, with 9 positions matching TRBD1. The CDR3 consists of 15 residues. CDR1 and CDR2 from the germline V gene are SEHNR and FQNEAQ (reference sequence). Trimming removed 5 bases from V and 4 bases from J; junction bases left unmatched: 9. The CDR3 region has the DNA TGTGCCAGCAGCGGCGGACAGGGGAGATTTTACGAGCAGTACTTC. Its translation: CASSGGQGRFYEQYF.

The V call is TRBV2, the J call TRBJ2-1; 8 bases are a match to TRBD1. Losses at the gene ends were 3 bases for V and 6 bases for J; bases not matched to a gene: 13. In germline, CDR1 is SNHLY, CDR2 FYNNEI. The CDR3 has 17 residues. CDR3 sequence (DNA): TGTGCCAGCAGTGATTCCGGGACAGGCCCCCAATCCAATGAGCAGTTCTTC. It specifies CASSDSGTGPQSNEQFF.

This chain joins TRBV19 and TRBJ1-3, with 11 bases that match TRBD1. This CDR3 comprises 15 residues. Germline V CDR1 and CDR2: LNHDA, SQIVND (reference sequence). After removal of 5 bases from V and 3 bases from J, the junction contained 3 bases not matched to a gene. The CDR3 bases are TGTGCCAGTAGTCTGGGACAGGGGGATGGAAACACCATATATTTT. This encodes CASSLGQGDGNTIYF.

This chain connects TRBV5-1 to TRBJ2-1; 11 bases line up with TRBD2. J lost 6 bases, V lost 2 bases, and 4 bases had no gene match. Germline V gives CDR1 SGHRS, CDR2 YFSETQ. This CDR3 has 15 residues. CDR3 sequence reads: CASSFSLAGVNEQFF. In nucleotides, the CDR3 is TGCGCCAGCAGCTTCTCACTAGCGGGGGTCAATGAGCAGTTCTTC.

The gene calls are TRBV5-1 and TRBJ1-1; D is uncertain. This CDR3 is built from 15 residues. CDR1 SGHRS and CDR2 YFSETQ come from the germline V gene. V was shortened by 0 bases and J by 4 bases, with 13 bases between the two germline ends. DNA of the CDR3: TGCGCCAGCAGCTTGGCAGGATCAGTTTTCACTGAAGCTTTCTTT. Protein sequence: CASSLAGSVFTEAFF. Together with reference TRBV5-1 and TRBJ1-1, the CDR3 gives the full variable domain: KAGVTQTPRYLIKTRGQQVTLSCSPISGHRSVSWYQQTPGQGLQFLFEYFSETQRNKGNFPGRFSGRQFSNSRSEMNVSTLELGDSALYLCASSLAGSVFTEAFFGQGTRLTVV.

The chain recombines TRBV27 with TRBJ1-5, with 7 bases lining up with TRBD1. V gave up 6 bases and J gave up 7 bases; unmatched junction bases: 9. Germline CDR1 is MNHEY and CDR2 is SMNVEV (reference sequence). The CDR3 has 14 residues. In DNA form, the CDR3 reads TGTGCCAGCAGGCCAAGACAGGGAGGACAGCCCCAGCATTTT. Its translation: CASRPRQGGQPQHF.

The chain is built from TRBV3-1 (or the pseudogene TRBV3-2) and TRBJ2-1, with 11 bases that match TRBD2. Losses at the gene ends were 1 base for V and 8 bases for J; bases not matched to a gene: 4. The CDR3 length is 15 residues. CDR1 LGHDT and CDR2 YNNKEL come from the germline V gene (reference sequence). The CDR3 loop reads CASSQAGLAVDEQFF. The CDR3 bases are TGTGCCAGCAGCCAAGCGGGACTAGCGGTAGATGAGCAGTTCTTC.

The gene calls are TRBV28 and TRBJ2-7; possible D gene TRBD1, 6 bases. The germline V gene has CDR1 MDHEN and CDR2 SYDVKM. There are 15 residues in the CDR3. V lost 6 bases, J lost 0 bases, and 15 bases lay in between. The DNA for the CDR3 is TGTGCCAGCAGCCCAGGGGCAACTAGCTCCTACGAGCAGTACTTC. Amino acid sequence: CASSPGATSSYEQYF.

This rearrangement joins TRBV9 to TRBJ1-4; no clear D. V was pared by 4 bases and J by 0 bases, with 10 bases between. The CDR3 runs 15 residues. Germline CDR1 SGDLS, CDR2 YYNGEE. The CDR3 DNA follows: TGTGCCAGCAGCCCCGGACTCGCAACTAATGAAAAACTGTTTTTT. This gives the protein CASSPGLATNEKLFF.

Only one count was recorded for this clone. The rearrangement links TRBV27 to TRBJ1-6, with TRBD1 as a possible D gene (5 bases). There are 14 residues in the CDR3. V dropped 3 bases and J dropped 8 bases, with 11 bases sitting between them. Germline V gene data show CDR1 as MNHEY and CDR2 as SMNVEV (reference sequence). DNA for the CDR3: TGTGCCAGCAGTTTTCAGGGTGGCGATTCACCCCTCCACTTT. Translating gives CASSFQGGDSPLHF.

This chain joins TRBV6-4 and TRBJ2-3; the D is unclear. V dropped 6 bases and J dropped 2 bases, with 12 bases sitting between them. CDR3 size: 14 residues. Germline V gene lookup returns CDR1 MRHNA and CDR2 SNTAGT. The CDR3 DNA sequence: TGTGCCAGCAGCCGTGACGGATCCACAGATACGCAGTATTTT. Protein product: CASSRDGSTDTQYF.

CDR3 region: CASSLMTSGSDYEQYF. The CDR3 region has the DNA TGTGCCAGCAGCTTAATGACTAGCGGGAGTGACTACGAGCAGTACTTC. The gene calls are TRBV7-9 and TRBJ2-7; the match to TRBD2 covers 12 bases. V lost 2 bases, J lost 3 bases, and 5 bases stayed unmatched. Germline V gene sequence: CDR1 SEHNR, CDR2 FQNEAQ (reference sequence). The CDR3 runs 16 residues. Complete variable domain (other parts from reference TRBV7-9 and TRBJ2-7): DTGVSQNPRHKITKRGQNVTFRCDPISEHNRLYWYRQTLGQGPEFLTYFQNEAQLEKSRLLSDRFSAERPKGSFSTLEIQRTEQGDSAMYLCASSLMTSGSDYEQYFGPGTRLTVT.

The CDR3 sequence is CAWSQWQGNQPQHF. In nucleotides, the CDR3 is TGTGCCTGGAGCCAGTGGCAGGGCAATCAGCCCCAGCATTTT. The rearrangement uses TRBV30 and TRBJ1-5, with unresolved D. This CDR3 is 14 amino acids long. Deletions cut 3 bases from V and 2 bases from J, with 11 bases between. The germline CDR1 and CDR2 sequences are GTSNPN and SVGIG (reference sequence).

The chain links TRBV28 to TRBJ1-1, with 9 bases that match TRBD1. Germline assignment: CDR1 MDHEN and CDR2 SYDVKM. J lost 4 bases, V lost 2 bases, and 5 bases had no gene match. The CDR3 spans 15 residues. The CDR3 is CASSLPGTGPTEAFF. The DNA for the CDR3 is TGTGCCAGCAGTTTACCCGGGACAGGGCCCACTGAAGCTTTCTTT.

The V and J genes are TRBV9 and TRBJ2-2; 12 bases map to TRBD2. Germline CDR1 is SGDLS and CDR2 is YYNGEE. J gave up 6 bases and V 3 bases, and 3 bases lay outside the gene matches. The CDR3 contains 15 residues. For the CDR3, the DNA is TGTGCCAGCAGCGCTAGCGGGGGGGGCGCCGGGGAGCTGTTTTTT. It is translated as CASSASGGGAGELFF.

This sequence joins TRBV27 and TRBJ1-2, with D perhaps matching TRBD1 (5 bases). Germline loops: CDR1 MNHEY, CDR2 SMNVEV (reference sequence). V shed 7 bases and J shed 6 bases, with 21 bases lying between them. This CDR3 has 15 residues. CDR3 in amino acids: CASKEVGQRSHGYTF. The CDR3, as DNA: TGTGCCAGCAAGGAGGTAGGACAACGCTCACATGGCTACACCTTC.